This T cell receptor beta chain came from a study of blood T cell repertoires in COVID-19. Overall study context: T cells, B-cell-depleted T cells, or PBMCs provided the cDNA or gDNA that served as material.

The CDR3 spans 15 residues. Germline CDR1 is KGHDR and CDR2 is SFDVKD. V was pared by 4 bases and J by 5 bases, with 6 bases of the junction left unmatched. Two negative PCRs, clearance, or symptom resolution characterized the recovered Cohort 3 donors. This clone was detected only once. In the authors' methods: Reference gene primer amplification gave nucleated cell count estimates. Measured with immunoSEQ multiplex PCR; TCRdb has only the in-frame clones, and not every one. V, J and clone size were drawn from that table, and D and trimming were deduced from the DNA. The sample has around 300,000 clones; just under 90% are singletons.

The origin of this receptor is a woman aged 55 to 70 who had recovered from COVID-19. The chain employs TRBV24-1 and TRBJ2-5; 10 bases match TRBD2. Sequences were obtained from PBMCs or T cells enriched from blood (not recorded which). CDR3 in DNA: TGTGCCACCAGTGACCTAGCGGGAGTTGGGGAGACCCAGTACTTC. As protein: CATSDLAGVGETQYF.